This TCR beta chain was recovered during a study of blood T cells in healthy people across ages (dated by TCRdb to between 2014 and 2017). About the full investigation: Template switching captured roughly one uniquely barcoded TCR beta cDNA molecule per two T cells in model experiments. Donors of different ages were randomly distributed across sequencing lanes to avoid experimental bias. The donors were split into four age groups: young (average 16 years), middle-aged (39), aged (around 67) and long-lived (roughly 88). For two donors (one aged 18 to 29 and one aged 80 or older), the study analyzed two additional independent replicas of 1 million unique cDNA reads from the same blood draw. The study measured age-related changes in TCR beta repertoire diversity using deep sequencing normalized with unique cDNA molecular identifiers.

The library came from 5' RACE. Instrument on record: Illumina HiSeq 2500. A second PCR of about 6 to 11 cycles was performed with a sample-barcoded 5' primer and a J-beta primer mix. A template-switch 5' adaptor carrying 12 random nucleotides introduced a unique molecular identifier onto each TCR beta cDNA molecule. Each sample yielded at least 2.5 million CDR3-containing paired-end reads. All of the RNA was converted into first-strand cDNA using the Mint cDNA synthesis kit, with a TRBC-specific oligonucleotide serving as the primer. All cDNA was treated with uracil-DNA glycosylase and then went through a first 18-cycle PCR with the universal primers M1SS and BC2_uni_R. Turning to the authors' computational methods: For normalization, 1 million high-quality reads, each with a distinct molecular identifier, were randomly selected from each sample. Reads with shared molecular identifiers were discarded instead of being binned into consensus sequences. MiTCR, set to a Q25 quality threshold and the strictest error-elimination algorithm, was used for CDR3 identification, clonotype clustering and error correction. A nonparametric unseen species model with Euler transformation was used to estimate a lower bound on total TCR beta diversity. TCRdb handled the public reads itself, with Q25 trimming in fastp and clone calling in MiXCR, and kept productive beta chains. Every distinct CDR3 protein forms one entry, paired with its most common genes and DNA. These V and J calls rely on TCRdb rather than the paper's analysis. This sample gives about 1.1 million distinct CDR3 sequences in total; approximately 38% of them show up just once. The top ten clones comprise about an eighth of the sample.

The donors were roughly 39 Caucasian individuals from Russia, aged about 6 to 95 years, who were systemically healthy. Each donor gave ten milliliters of peripheral blood, drawn into EDTA-treated Vacutainer tubes. Ficoll-Paque density-gradient centrifugation was used to isolate PBMCs, with at least 7 million obtained per sample. Total RNA was extracted from PBMCs with Trizol reagent, with at least 6 micrograms obtained per sample. For every donor, flow cytometry on a PBMC aliquot measured the percentage of naive CD45RAhigh/CD27high T cells. Points on this clonotype: Its antigen is not yet known. No base quality information exists; no much larger clone differs at one position.

What the study reported, not specific to this receptor: The CMV infection status of donors was not known, potentially confounding age-related changes in expanded clonotypes. Observed TCR beta diversity per million T cells fell roughly linearly with age, and a significant reduction was already apparent by age around 39. Estimates of total diversity from one million sequenced T cells were regarded as lower bounds and underestimates. There was a strong correlation between observed TCR beta diversity and the percentage of naive T cells measured by flow cytometry. Conclusive comparison of naive and antigen-experienced compartments was prevented by the profiling of bulk unsorted PBMCs. Compared with the aged group, the long-lived group had more naive CD4+ T cells, fewer expanded clones and increased TCR diversity, a pattern suggesting age selection.

Relative to germline, V is 6 bases shorter and J is 4 bases shorter, with 21 bases between their ends. CDR1 and CDR2 are read off the germline V gene as SQVTM and ANQGSEA. The CDR3 has 15 amino acids, counting the end cysteine and phenylalanine. The DNA shown is the 45-base CDR3, in frame from base 1. The receptor was isolated from a man aged 18-30 years in good health. The sample consisted of blood. In this chain, TRBV29-1 is recombined with TRBJ1-2; perhaps TRBD1 is the D gene, with 6 bases matching. In nucleotide form, the sequence is TGCAGCGTCAACACCCTGAAGGGGGTTACCTATGGCTACACCTTC. It encodes CSVNTLKGVTYGYTF. Extended through the reference TRBV29-1 and TRBJ1-2 proteins, this CDR3 yields the full variable domain: SAVISQKPSRDICQRGTSLTIQCQVDSQVTMMFWYRQQPGQSLTLIATANQGSEATYESGFVIDKFPISRPNLTFSTLTVSNMSPEDSSIYLCSVNTLKGVTYGYTFGSGTRLTVV.